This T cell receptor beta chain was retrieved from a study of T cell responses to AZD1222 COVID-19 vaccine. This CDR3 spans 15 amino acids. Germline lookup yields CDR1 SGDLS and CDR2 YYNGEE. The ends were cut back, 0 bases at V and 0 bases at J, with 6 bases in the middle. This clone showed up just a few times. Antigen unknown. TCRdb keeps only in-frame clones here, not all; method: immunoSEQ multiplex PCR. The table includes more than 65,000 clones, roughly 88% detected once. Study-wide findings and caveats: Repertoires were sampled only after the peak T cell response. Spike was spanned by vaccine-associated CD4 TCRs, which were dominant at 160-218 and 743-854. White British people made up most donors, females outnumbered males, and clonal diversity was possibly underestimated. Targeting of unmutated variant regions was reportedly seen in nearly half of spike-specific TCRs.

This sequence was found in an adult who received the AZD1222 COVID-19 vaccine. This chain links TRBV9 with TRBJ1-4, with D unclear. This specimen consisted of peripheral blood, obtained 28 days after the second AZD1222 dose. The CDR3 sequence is CASSVAWSTNEKLFF. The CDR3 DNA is TGTGCCAGCAGCGTAGCATGGTCAACTAATGAAAAACTGTTTTTT.